The TCR beta chain described here comes from a study of blood T cell repertoires in COVID-19. Study summary: From the United States, Italy and Spain came samples of acute and convalescent COVID-19. PBMCs, B-cell-depleted T cells, or T cells provided the cDNA or gDNA that made up the material.

V lost 0 bases, J lost 5 bases, and 8 bases lay in between. Germline V gene data show CDR1 as MNHEY and CDR2 as SVGEGT. The CDR3 totals 14 residues. In the source study's methods: Reference gene primer amplification yielded estimated nucleated cell counts. The protocol was immunoSEQ multiplex PCR, while the TCRdb copy is restricted to in-frame clones and leaves out a portion. The DNA gave D and trimming, while V, J and clone size come from that table. The sample holds about 180,000 clones, 80% seen once. The specimen sequenced was peripheral blood. The gene calls are TRBV6-2 or TRBV6-3 and TRBJ2-1; D is unclear. This clonotype was obtained from a man between 65 and 85 years old with active or convalescent COVID-19. CDR3 in DNA: TGTGCCAGCAGTTACTCAGCGAACAACAATGAGCAGTTCTTC. As protein: CASSYSANNNEQFF.